This T cell receptor beta chain was identified during a study of cytomegalovirus exposure and HLA in healthy donors. Whole-study results and caveats: Donors were assumed by presence/absence analyses to have roughly uniform sequencing depth. Accurate predictions that matched the HLA-A and HLA-B alleles of most subjects were reportedly made from TCR beta sequences.

The PCR was carried out with 60 Vbeta primers and 13 Jbeta primers. The table came from immunoSEQ multiplex PCR; TCRdb's copy has only in-frame clones and leaves some out. This table holds around 180,000 clones, around 80% found once. Germline-derived CDR1 and CDR2 are SGHTA and FQGNSA. CDR3 length: 12 amino acids. V lost 4 bases, J lost 7 bases, and 8 bases lay in between. There were likely unrecorded immune exposures, though donors were nominally healthy when sampled. Concerning this clone itself: No antigen is known for it.

The rearrangement uses TRBV7-2 and TRBJ1-5; D is uncertain. This receptor was obtained from a young woman in good health and CMV-seropositive. The sequenced sample consisted of PBMCs. This CDR3 is CASSSEDQPQHF. The CDR3 DNA sequence: TGTGCCAGCAGCTCGGAGGACCAGCCCCAGCATTTT.